Listed below are T cell receptor beta chains from one sample, sequenced in a study of blood T cell repertoires in COVID-19. Data came from immunoSEQ multiplex PCR; TCRdb stores just in-frame clones and leaves some out. The sample comprises approximately 210,000 clones, roughly 82% of which are singletons, and approximately 12% rests with the top ten. The sequencing input was peripheral blood. These receptor sequences come from a woman aged 40 to 49 with acute or convalescent COVID-19. The CDR3 runs from the conserved cysteine through the conserved F or W. The D gene is left open where the match is weak. Some rows mark clone size as missing; the rest say once, few, many or name a class of expanded clone.

d_gene,abundance,v_gene,j_gene,CDR3nt,CDR3aa
NA,NA,TRBV6-5,TRBJ2-3,TGTGCCAGCAGTTACTTTGGGGCTGGCACAGATACGCAGTATTTT,CASSYFGAGTDTQYF
TRBD2,NA,TRBV5-1,TRBJ2-1,TGCGCCAGCAGCTTGGTGATAGCGGGAGGTTTCTACAATGAGCAGTTCTTC,CASSLVIAGGFYNEQFF
NA,few,TRBV4-3,TRBJ1-2,TGCGCCAGCAGCCAAGATGAGTCAGGGGAGGGCGGCTACACCTTC,CASSQDESGEGGYTF
TRBD1,NA,TRBV9,TRBJ1-6,TGTGCCAGCAGCGAGACTCTAGGACAGGGCCAACTATATAATTCACCCCTCCACTTT,CASSETLGQGQLYNSPLHF
TRBD2,NA,TRBV2,TRBJ2-3,TGTGCCAGCACTAGGACTAGCGGTAGCACAGATACGCAGTATTTT,CASTRTSGSTDTQYF
TRBD1,NA,TRBV18,TRBJ2-1,TGTGCCAGCTCACCACCTATTCACAGGGGGTACAATGAGCAGTTCTTC,CASSPPIHRGYNEQFF
TRBD1,NA,TRBV10-3,TRBJ1-5,TGTGCCGCCCGGGACAGGGGCAATCAGCCCCAGCATTTT,CAARDRGNQPQHF
NA,NA,TRBV5-1,TRBJ1-1,TGCGCCAGCAAAAGGTCAGGGGCAAACACTGAAGCTTTCTTT,CASKRSGANTEAFF
NA,NA,TRBV6-5,TRBJ1-4,TGTGCCAGCAGCACAGGGTCAACTAATGAAAAACTGTTTTTT,CASSTGSTNEKLFF
TRBD1,NA,TRBV6-5,TRBJ1-2,TGTGCCAGTACTTTCGGACAGGGATTTAGGTATGGCTACACCTTC,CASTFGQGFRYGYTF
TRBD1,NA,TRBV19,TRBJ1-1,TGTGCCAGTAGTATAGACAGGGGGAATACTGAAGCTTTCTTT,CASSIDRGNTEAFF
NA,NA,TRBV5-1,TRBJ2-7,TGCGCCAGCAGCTTGGCGGCAGGCTCCTACGAGCAGTACTTC,CASSLAAGSYEQYF
TRBD2,NA,TRBV7-8,TRBJ2-7,TGTGCCAGCAGCTTAGCCCCGGCAGGGACTACAGGCGAGCAGTACTTC,CASSLAPAGTTGEQYF
NA,NA,TRBV13,TRBJ1-1,TGTGCCAGCGGCCGAACGGGGGGCACTGAAGCTTTCTTT,CASGRTGGTEAFF
TRBD2,NA,TRBV9,TRBJ2-3,TGTGCCAGCAGCGTAGGGGGGGGACCCACAGATACGCAGTATTTT,CASSVGGGPTDTQYF
NA,NA,TRBV20-1,TRBJ1-3,TGCAGTGCTAGTCGACAGAGCTCTGGAAACACCATATATTTT,CSASRQSSGNTIYF
NA,NA,TRBV4-3,TRBJ2-5,TGCGCCAGCAGCCATGGGGCGCTACAATATGAGACCCAGTACTTC,CASSHGALQYETQYF
TRBD1,NA,TRBV4-1,TRBJ1-6,TGCGCCAGCAGCCCCGGGACAGCGAACAATTCACCCCTCCACTTT,CASSPGTANNSPLHF
TRBD2,once,TRBV13,TRBJ2-3,TGTGCCAGCCAGCGGGGGACAGATACGCAGTATTTT,CASQRGTDTQYF
TRBD1,NA,TRBV18,TRBJ2-7,TGTGCCAGCTCACTGGACAGGGGCGATATTGGCGAGCAGTACTTC,CASSLDRGDIGEQYF
TRBD1,NA,TRBV27,TRBJ2-7,TGTGCCAGCAGACCCACCCCGGGACAGGGTGCCTACGAGCAGTACTTC,CASRPTPGQGAYEQYF
NA,few,TRBV18,TRBJ1-2,TGTGCCAGCTCACCTTCCGCGGCGGGGGATGGCTACACCTTC,CASSPSAAGDGYTF
NA,few,TRBV6-2/TRBV6-3,TRBJ2-1,TGTGCCAGCAGTTACCAGGACTTGTACAATGAGCAGTTCTTC,CASSYQDLYNEQFF
NA,NA,TRBV21-1,TRBJ2-7,TGTGCCAGCAGCCCCCGGACAGGGGGCTACGAGCAGTACTTC,CASSPRTGGYEQYF
NA,NA,TRBV5-1,TRBJ2-1,TGCGCCAGCAGCTCTGGACTAATAGCACAAGAGCAGTTCTTC,CASSSGLIAQEQFF
TRBD1,NA,TRBV11-2,TRBJ1-1,TGTGCCAGCAGCTTAATGGGACAGGTTAGTGGGGCCACTGAAGCTTTCTTT,CASSLMGQVSGATEAFF
TRBD1,few,TRBV19,TRBJ2-1,TGTGCCAGTGGGACAGCTCTATACAATGAGCAGTTCTTC,CASGTALYNEQFF
NA,NA,TRBV2,TRBJ2-3,TGTGCCAGCAGTGGGGACAACACAGATACGCAGTATTTT,CASSGDNTDTQYF